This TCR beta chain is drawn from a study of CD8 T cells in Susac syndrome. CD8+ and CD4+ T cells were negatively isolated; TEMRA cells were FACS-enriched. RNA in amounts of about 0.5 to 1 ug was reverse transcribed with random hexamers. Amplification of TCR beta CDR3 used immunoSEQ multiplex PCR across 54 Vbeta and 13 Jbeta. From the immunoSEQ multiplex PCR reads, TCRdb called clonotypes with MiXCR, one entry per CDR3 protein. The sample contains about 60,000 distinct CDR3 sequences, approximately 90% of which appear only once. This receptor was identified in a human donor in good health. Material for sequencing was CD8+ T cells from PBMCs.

In DNA form, the CDR3 reads TGTGCCAGCAGCTTAGATGGGGAGTTGGGGACCCAGAACACCGGGGAGCTGTTTTTT. It encodes CASSLDGELGTQNTGELFF. The rearrangement joins TRBV28 to TRBJ2-2; perhaps D is TRBD1 or TRBD2 (5 bases each). The ends were cut back, 6 bases at V and 1 base at J, with 24 bases in the middle. The CDR3 has 19 residues. Germline loops: CDR1 MDHEN, CDR2 SYDVKM.